The 24 T cell receptor beta chains below all came from one sample that was sequenced in a study of T cells expressing NK-cell markers. TCRdb processed the 5' RACE reads again and assigns one entry to each CDR3 protein, with no DNA. The sample table includes approximately 22,000 distinct CDR3 sequences. Sequencing was performed on blood T cells: a sorted CD56 or NKG2C T cell subset, CD4+ or CD8+ T cells, or bulk PBMC T cells (not recorded which). Receptor source: a man between 18 and 69 years old in good health.

The chain has TRBV7-2 and TRBJ2-1; TCRdb gives TRBD1 as the D gene, but with no DNA this cannot be confirmed. The germline gives CDR1 SGHTA, CDR2 FQGNSA. The CDR3 runs 14 residues. CDR3 residues: CASSLAAGVNEQFF. Full variable domain (outside the CDR3, taken from reference TRBV7-2 and TRBJ2-1): GAGVSQSPSNKVTEKGKDVELRCDPISGHTALYWYRQSLGQGLEFLIYFQGNSAPDKSGLPSDRFSAERTGGSVSTLTIQRTQQEDSAVYLCASSLAAGVNEQFFGPGTRLTVL.

This chain connects TRBV4-2 to TRBJ1-1; no DNA is available, so the TRBD1 call from TCRdb remains unchecked. Germline CDR1 is LGHNA and CDR2 is YNFKEQ. CDR3 length equals 15 residues. Here the CDR3 reads CASSQGGGDVPRAFF.

The rearrangement links TRBV30 to TRBJ1-1. Germline V CDR1 and CDR2: GTSNPN, SVGIG (reference sequence). The CDR3 consists of 15 residues. The CDR3 sequence is CAWSGFGSMNTEAFF. The entire variable domain, with the rest obtained from reference TRBV30 and TRBJ1-1, is as follows: SQTIHQWPATLVQPVGSPLSLECTVEGTSNPNLYWYRQAAGRGLQLLFYSVGIGQISSEVPQNLSASRPQDRQFILSSKKLLLSDSGFYLCAWSGFGSMNTEAFFGQGTRLTVV.

The rearrangement links TRBV28 to TRBJ2-5; TCRdb designates TRBD1, a call that cannot be tested without DNA. This CDR3 region has 16 residues. Germline V gene sequence: CDR1 MDHEN, CDR2 SYDVKM. CDR3 sequence reads: CASSLGQGLEQETQYF.

This rearrangement joins TRBV28 to TRBJ1-2. This CDR3 has 13 residues. Germline-derived CDR1 and CDR2 are MDHEN and SYDVKM. This chain's CDR3 is CASSFPSIYGYTF.

The chain uses TRBV12-3 or TRBV12-4 and TRBJ1-1; TCRdb designates TRBD1, a call that cannot be tested without DNA. The CDR3 contains 11 residues. CDR3: CASSFGQVAFF.

The chain uses TRBV10-3 and TRBJ1-3. CDR1 and CDR2 from the germline V gene are ENHRY and SYGVKD. The CDR3 length is 14 residues. The CDR3 loop is CAISKGEDGNTIYF.

The V call is TRBV20-1, the J call TRBJ2-3; TCRdb outputs TRBD1, but without DNA this stays unchecked. The CDR3 spans 13 residues. CDR1 is DFQATT, CDR2 SNEGSKA, per germline (reference sequence). The CDR3 sequence: CSARSPTGGLQYF.

V gene TRBV6-6 combines with J gene TRBJ2-5. This CDR3 spans 12 amino acids. Germline V gene data show CDR1 as MNHNY and CDR2 as SVGAGI (reference sequence). This chain's CDR3 is CASSYSAVAQYF.

The chain combines TRBV4-3 with TRBJ1-1. This CDR3 contains 15 residues. In germline, CDR1 is LGHNA, CDR2 YSLEER. CDR3 sequence reads: CASSPDERGKSEAFF.

The CDR3 reads CASSLRSHSYNEQFF. The V call is TRBV28, the J call TRBJ2-1. This CDR3 has 15 amino acids. Germline V gene data show CDR1 as MDHEN and CDR2 as SYDVKM.

The J gene is TRBJ2-7, the V gene TRBV18; TCRdb proposes TRBD1, but this gene call is untestable without DNA. The germline V gene encodes CDR1 KGHSH and CDR2 LQKENI. The CDR3 covers 17 residues. The CDR3 loop reads CASSPPPATGASYEQYF.

The chain joins TRBV20-1 to TRBJ1-2; with no DNA, the TCRdb D assignment of TRBD1 cannot be verified. This CDR3 is built from 17 residues. Germline V lookup: CDR1 DFQATT, CDR2 SNEGSKA (reference sequence). CDR3 region: CSAHPGTGGVFNYGYTF.

The gene calls are TRBV5-1 and TRBJ1-1. Germline V gene lookup returns CDR1 SGHRS and CDR2 YFSETQ. This CDR3 is 19 amino acids long. The CDR3 sequence: CASSLAQGRSLRMNTEAFF.

The chain carries TRBV12-3 or TRBV12-4 and TRBJ1-4; as DNA is missing, the TRBD1 call by TCRdb cannot be tested. The CDR3 consists of 14 residues. CDR3: CASTWTGDNEKLFF.

The chain employs TRBV5-4 and TRBJ2-5; TCRdb outputs TRBD2, but without DNA this stays unchecked. This CDR3 has 15 residues. The germline V gene encodes CDR1 SGHNT and CDR2 YYREEE (reference sequence). CDR3 loop: CASSLVGGGTETQYF.

The chain employs TRBV12-3 or TRBV12-4 and TRBJ2-1; the TCRdb D gene call, TRBD1, has no DNA to confirm it. The CDR3 covers 15 residues. This CDR3 is CASTPKLGGGNEQFF.

This chain connects TRBV27 to TRBJ2-2; TCRdb names TRBD1, which stays unverified in the absence of DNA. From germline, CDR1 is MNHEY and CDR2 SMNVEV (reference sequence). The CDR3 is 13 residues long. The CDR3 sequence: CASSLGGTGELFF.

This sequence joins TRBV27 and TRBJ2-1; TCRdb names TRBD2, which stays unverified in the absence of DNA. The CDR3 is 19 residues long. Germline-derived CDR1 and CDR2 are MNHEY and SMNVEV (reference sequence). CDR3 region: CASRSTSGGYRSSYNEQFF.

The rearrangement joins TRBV9 to TRBJ2-5; TCRdb lists TRBD1, though no DNA is available to test this call. CDR3 length: 15 amino acids. Germline V gives CDR1 SGDLS, CDR2 YYNGEE. The chain's CDR3 is CASSVALGGGETQYF.

J is TRBJ1-2 and V is TRBV9; the D call from TCRdb, TRBD1, cannot be confirmed without DNA. CDR1 and CDR2 from the germline V gene are SGDLS and YYNGEE. This CDR3 is built from 14 residues. Here the CDR3 reads CASSDWTGTYGYTF.

V and J are TRBV6-5 and TRBJ2-5; TCRdb selects TRBD1, and the lack of DNA leaves this call unchecked. Germline lookup yields CDR1 MNHEY and CDR2 SVGAGI. The CDR3 contains 13 residues. The CDR3 here is CATRYWREETQYF.

This chain uses TRBV6-5 with TRBJ2-2; TCRdb's D call, TRBD1, is unchecked because there is no DNA. The CDR3 is made up of 16 amino acids. In germline, CDR1 is MNHEY, CDR2 SVGAGI. This CDR3 reads CASSYVGAGGTGELFF.

This rearrangement joins TRBV28 to TRBJ2-5; as DNA is missing, the TRBD2 call by TCRdb cannot be tested. The germline V gene encodes CDR1 MDHEN and CDR2 SYDVKM. The CDR3 extends over 13 amino acids. This chain's CDR3 is CASTAANVETQYF.